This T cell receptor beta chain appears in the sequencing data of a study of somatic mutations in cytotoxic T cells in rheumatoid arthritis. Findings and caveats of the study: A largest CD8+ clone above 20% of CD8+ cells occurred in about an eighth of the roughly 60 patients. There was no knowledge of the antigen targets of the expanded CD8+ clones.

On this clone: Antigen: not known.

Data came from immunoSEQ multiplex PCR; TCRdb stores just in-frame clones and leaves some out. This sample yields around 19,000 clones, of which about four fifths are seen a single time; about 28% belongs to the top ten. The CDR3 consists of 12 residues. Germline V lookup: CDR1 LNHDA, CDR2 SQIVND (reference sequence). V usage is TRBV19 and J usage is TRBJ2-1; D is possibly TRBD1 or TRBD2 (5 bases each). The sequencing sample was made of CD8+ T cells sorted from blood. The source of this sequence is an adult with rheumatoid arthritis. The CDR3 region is CGSEGLYNEQFF. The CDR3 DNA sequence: TGTGGGAGCGAGGGGCTGTACAATGAGCAGTTCTTC.